This T cell receptor (beta chain) was sequenced for a study of CD8 T cells in ankylosing spondylitis. Findings of the study overall: Reports say disease-linked clones showed up significantly more in matched ankylosing spondylitis synovial fluid. Disease-linked clones, CD8+, were relatively rare in peripheral blood. Several highly homologous variants made up a TCR beta motif that seemed to typify ankylosing spondylitis blood. Previous work reported some of these motif variants in the synovial fluid and blood of reactive arthritis.

With molecular barcodes, quantitative 5'-RACE was used to make the TCR beta libraries. TCRdb reprocessed the 5' RACE reads with MiXCR, giving one entry per CDR3 protein. The sample carries a few hundred thousand distinct CDR3 sequences, approximately 7.4% recorded once. This clonotype was picked up many times. What it binds is not known. Germline V gives CDR1 KGHDR, CDR2 SFDVKD. This CDR3 has 18 residues. Trimming stripped 9 bases from V and 0 bases from J, with 22 bases between. The specimen was blood, either unsorted or a sorted T cell fraction (not recorded which). This clonotype was obtained from a male donor with ankylosing spondylitis. This chain uses TRBV24-1 with TRBJ2-2, with D tentatively TRBD1 (5 bases). The CDR3 sequence: CATSGPILRTSNTGELFF. DNA for the CDR3: TGTGCCACCTCCGGCCCCATCCTCCGGACATCGAACACCGGGGAGCTGTTTTTT.